Presented here are 19 T cell receptor beta chains from one specimen sequenced in a study of cytotoxic CD8 clonotypes in ibrutinib-treated CLL (dated by TCRdb to the early 2020s). Libraries were made using the immunoSEQ multiplex PCR assay. TCRdb provides this immuneACCESS table in a form limited to in-frame rearrangements. Some clones are lacking; in checked studies, under half of them reflect an unresolved V gene, and why the rest are absent is not known. In all, the sample holds over 120,000 clones, and around 84% of those were seen once. In total, the top ten clones hold about 7.4% of the sample. The source material was PBMCs, sampled after 36 months of ibrutinib treatment. These receptors came from a human donor with chronic lymphocytic leukemia.

The chain recombines TRBV2 with TRBJ2-1, with 12 positions matching TRBD2. The CDR3 is made up of 15 amino acids. The ends lost 6 bases at V and 4 bases at J; junction bases unmatched: 4. CDR1 is SNHLY, CDR2 FYNNEI, per germline. In DNA, the CDR3 is TGTGCCAGCAGGCGGACTAGCGGGAATTACAATGAGCAGTTCTTC. It yields the protein CASRRTSGNYNEQFF. The full variable domain, rest sourced from reference TRBV2 and TRBJ2-1, is EPEVTQTPSHQVTQMGQEVILRCVPISNHLYFYWYRQILGQKVEFLVSFYNNEISEKSEIFDDQFSVERPDGSNFTLKIRSTKLEDSAMYFCASRRTSGNYNEQFFGPGTRLTVL.

V gene TRBV9 combines with J gene TRBJ2-5; D remains unclear. The length of the CDR3 is 15 residues. Germline V lookup: CDR1 SGDLS, CDR2 YYNGEE. The V end was cut by 0 bases, the J end by 3 bases, with 12 bases between. In DNA, the CDR3 is TGTGCCAGCAGCGTAGGCCCCTCCCTAAAAGAGACCCAGTACTTC. This codes for CASSVGPSLKETQYF.

This chain links TRBV5-1 with TRBJ2-7, with 7 positions matching TRBD1. This CDR3 is 17 amino acids long. V was clipped by 0 bases and J by 4 bases; unmatched bases: 13. CDR1 is SGHRS and CDR2 is YFSETQ in the germline V gene. This CDR3 is CASSLGFRTGYRYEQYF. In DNA, the CDR3 is TGCGCCAGCAGCTTGGGTTTCAGGACAGGTTATCGGTACGAGCAGTACTTC.

This rearrangement joins TRBV4-1 to TRBJ1-2, with D hard to call. The V end was cut by 4 bases, the J end by 0 bases, with 12 bases between. Germline V gene lookup returns CDR1 MGHRA and CDR2 YSYEKL. The CDR3 is made up of 15 amino acids. CDR3 DNA sequence: TGCGCCAGCAGCCCCCGTGAGGGCCCTAACTATGGCTACACCTTC. The encoded protein is CASSPREGPNYGYTF.

This chain joins TRBV19 and TRBJ2-5; D remains unclear. CDR3 length equals 12 residues. V lost 0 bases to trimming and J lost 7 bases, with 6 bases between them. CDR1 and CDR2 (germline): LNHDA, SQIVND (reference sequence). The CDR3 reads CASSIEGGTQYF. CDR3 DNA sequence: TGTGCCAGTAGTATAGAGGGCGGGACCCAGTACTTC. Full variable domain (outside the CDR3, taken from reference TRBV19 and TRBJ2-5): DGGITQSPKYLFRKEGQNVTLSCEQNLNHDAMYWYRQDPGQGLRLIYYSQIVNDFQKGDIAEGYSVSREKKESFPLTVTSAQKNPTAFYLCASSIEGGTQYFGPGTRLLVL.

This chain uses TRBV6-6 with TRBJ1-4; perhaps TRBD1 as D (6 bases). This CDR3 is 12 amino acids long. Trimming left V 7 bases short and J 8 bases short, with 11 bases between. Germline V gene data show CDR1 as MNHNY and CDR2 as SVGAGI (reference sequence). The CDR3, as DNA: TGTGCCAGCAAAGGGGGTGGGGAAAAACTGTTTTTT. Encoded protein: CASKGGGEKLFF.

As to this clone: This CDR3 is also generated by other DNA sequences in the sample. The chain recombines TRBV30 with TRBJ2-3; D uncertain. V was trimmed by 0 bases and J by 6 bases, leaving 4 bases between them. The CDR3 covers 11 residues. Germline CDR1 reads GTSNPN; CDR2 reads SVGIG (reference sequence). The CDR3 loop is CAWSVLDTQYF. The CDR3, as DNA: TGTGCCTGGAGTGTACTGGATACGCAGTATTTT.

The V gene is TRBV4-1, the J gene TRBJ2-1, with 8 bases matching TRBD1. After removal of 0 bases from V and 9 bases from J, the junction contained 7 bases not matched to a gene. The germline V gene has CDR1 MGHRA and CDR2 YSYEKL. The CDR3 totals 15 residues. This chain's CDR3 is CASSQDQGTGPEQFF. Here the CDR3 DNA reads TGCGCCAGCAGCCAAGATCAAGGGACAGGACCTGAGCAGTTCTTC.

This clone appeared a few times. The chain couples TRBV5-1 to TRBJ1-2; D possibly corresponds to TRBD1 (5 bases). The V end lost 0 bases, the J end lost 4 bases, and 10 bases lay between the germline ends. CDR3 size: 14 residues. CDR1 and CDR2 from the germline V gene are SGHRS and YFSETQ. The CDR3 loop reads CASSLEGVAYGYTF. CDR3 DNA sequence: TGCGCCAGCAGCTTGGAAGGGGTCGCCTATGGCTACACCTTC.

The chain uses TRBV7-9 and TRBJ1-5; D ambiguous. The CDR3 is made up of 11 amino acids. Trimming shortened V by 5 bases and J by 11 bases, and 10 bases separated the two germline ends. Germline V gene data show CDR1 as SEHNR and CDR2 as FQNEAQ (reference sequence). CDR3 in amino acids: CASSRTGSQHF. The CDR3 coding sequence is TGTGCCAGCAGCCGAACGGGGTCCCAGCATTTT.

This chain links TRBV7-9 with TRBJ2-5; TRBD1 aligns across 8 bases. CDR1 SEHNR and CDR2 FQNEAQ come from the germline V gene (reference sequence). This CDR3 has 16 residues. J was trimmed by 5 bases and V by 7 bases; bases with no gene match: 15. This chain's CDR3 is CASTTLPQGAKETQYF. The CDR3 nucleotides are TGTGCCAGCACCACCCTCCCCCAGGGGGCTAAGGAGACCCAGTACTTC. Combining the CDR3 with reference TRBV7-9 and TRBJ2-5 gives the whole variable domain DTGVSQNPRHKITKRGQNVTFRCDPISEHNRLYWYRQTLGQGPEFLTYFQNEAQLEKSRLLSDRFSAERPKGSFSTLEIQRTEQGDSAMYLCASTTLPQGAKETQYFGPGTRLLVL.

The V gene is TRBV27, the J gene TRBJ2-5; D not resolved. The CDR3 has 14 residues. Germline V gene lookup returns CDR1 MNHEY and CDR2 SMNVEV (reference sequence). V lost 2 bases, J lost 1 base, and 8 bases lay in between. CDR3: CASSLKASQETQYF. The DNA of the CDR3 is TGTGCCAGCAGTTTAAAGGCCAGCCAAGAGACCCAGTACTTC.

The count of this clone is one. This sequence joins TRBV19 and TRBJ2-1; D unresolved. V gave up 5 bases and J gave up 9 bases, with 20 bases separating them. Germline CDR1 LNHDA, CDR2 SQIVND (reference sequence). This CDR3 comprises 15 residues. The CDR3 DNA reads TGTGCCAGTAGTTCCCAACCCGGCCCACCTAGTGAGCAGTTCTTC. Translated: CASSSQPGPPSEQFF.

V gene TRBV6-5 combines with J gene TRBJ1-1, with TRBD1 as a possible D gene (5 bases). CDR1 is MNHEY and CDR2 is SVGAGI in the germline V gene. The germline V and J ends were trimmed by 2 bases and 0 bases, with 10 bases remaining between them. This CDR3 spans 15 amino acids. The CDR3 is CASSYQWTLNTEAFF. The CDR3, as DNA: TGTGCCAGCAGTTACCAATGGACACTGAACACTGAAGCTTTCTTT.

CDR3 sequence (DNA): TGTGCCAGCAGCTCTTACAGGGAAGGGCGGACCGGGGAGCTGTTTTTT. Translated: CASSSYREGRTGELFF. The rearrangement links TRBV2 to TRBJ2-2; tentatively, D is TRBD1 (6 bases). This CDR3 contains 16 residues. Germline V gene sequence: CDR1 SNHLY, CDR2 FYNNEI. With 6 bases removed from V and 5 bases from J, the gap between germline ends came to 19 bases.

This chain joins TRBV5-4 and TRBJ2-2; 7 bases are shared with TRBD1. J lost 0 bases, V lost 5 bases, and 4 bases had no gene match. Germline-derived CDR1 and CDR2 are SGHNT and YYREEE (reference sequence). The CDR3 is made up of 15 amino acids. The CDR3 loop is CASRRDRTNTGELFF. The CDR3 DNA sequence: TGTGCCAGCAGAAGGGACAGAACGAACACCGGGGAGCTGTTTTTT.

This rearrangement joins TRBV7-9 to TRBJ2-4; possible D gene TRBD1, 6 bases. In germline, CDR1 is SEHNR, CDR2 FQNEAQ (reference sequence). This CDR3 region has 16 residues. The V end lost 5 bases, the J end lost 7 bases, and 21 bases lay between the germline ends. CDR3 DNA sequence: TGTGCCAGCAGCCCACTAACAGGGAAGTCAAGGAACATTCAGTACTTC. Translated: CASSPLTGKSRNIQYF. Filled out from reference TRBV7-9 and TRBJ2-4, the complete variable domain reads DTGVSQNPRHKITKRGQNVTFRCDPISEHNRLYWYRQTLGQGPEFLTYFQNEAQLEKSRLLSDRFSAERPKGSFSTLEIQRTEQGDSAMYLCASSPLTGKSRNIQYFGAGTRLSVL.

The chain links TRBV7-3 to TRBJ2-2, with D possibly being TRBD2 (6 bases). The CDR3 runs to 14 residues. V dropped 4 bases and J dropped 4 bases, with 10 bases sitting between them. Germline loops: CDR1 SGHTA, CDR2 FQGTGA. The CDR3 reads CASSSPGSTGELFF. CDR3 bases: TGTGCCAGCAGCTCCCCCGGGAGCACCGGGGAGCTGTTTTTT. The full variable domain, rest sourced from reference TRBV7-3 and TRBJ2-2, is GAGVSQTPSNKVTEKGKYVELRCDPISGHTALYWYRQSLGQGPEFLIYFQGTGAADDSGLPNDRFFAVRPEGSVSTLKIQRTERGDSAVYLCASSSPGSTGELFFGEGSRLTVL.

The chain is built from TRBV2 and TRBJ1-1, with 7 positions matching TRBD1. Germline V lookup: CDR1 SNHLY, CDR2 FYNNEI. The V and J ends lost 2 bases and 7 bases, in that order; junction bases with no gene match: 4. The CDR3 is made up of 13 amino acids. The CDR3 region has the DNA TGTGCCAGCAGTGAACGGAGGGACAGTGAAGCTTTCTTT. It translates to CASSERRDSEAFF. Full variable domain (remainder filled in from reference TRBV2 and TRBJ1-1): EPEVTQTPSHQVTQMGQEVILRCVPISNHLYFYWYRQILGQKVEFLVSFYNNEISEKSEIFDDQFSVERPDGSNFTLKIRSTKLEDSAMYFCASSERRDSEAFFGQGTRLTVV.